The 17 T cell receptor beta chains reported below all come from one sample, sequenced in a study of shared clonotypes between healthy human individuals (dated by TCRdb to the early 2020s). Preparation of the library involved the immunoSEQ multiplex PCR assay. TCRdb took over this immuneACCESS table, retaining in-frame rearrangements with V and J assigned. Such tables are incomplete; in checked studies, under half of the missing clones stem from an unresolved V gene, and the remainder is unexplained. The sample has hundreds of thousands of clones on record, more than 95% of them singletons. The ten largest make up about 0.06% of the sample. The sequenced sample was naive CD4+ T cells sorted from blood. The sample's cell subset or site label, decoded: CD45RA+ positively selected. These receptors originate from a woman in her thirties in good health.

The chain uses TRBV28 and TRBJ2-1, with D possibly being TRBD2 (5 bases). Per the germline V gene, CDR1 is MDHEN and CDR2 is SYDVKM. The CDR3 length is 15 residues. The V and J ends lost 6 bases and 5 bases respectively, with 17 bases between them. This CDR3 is CASSQSSPGNNEQFF. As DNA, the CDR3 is TGTGCCAGCAGCCAATCTTCCCCGGGGAACAATGAGCAGTTCTTC.

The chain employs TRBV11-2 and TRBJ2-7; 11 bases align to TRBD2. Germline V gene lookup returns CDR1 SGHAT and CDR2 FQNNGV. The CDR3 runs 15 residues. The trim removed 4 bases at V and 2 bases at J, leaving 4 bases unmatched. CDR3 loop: CASSSGTSGAYEQYF. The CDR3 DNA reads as TGTGCCAGCAGCTCCGGGACTAGCGGCGCCTACGAGCAGTACTTC.

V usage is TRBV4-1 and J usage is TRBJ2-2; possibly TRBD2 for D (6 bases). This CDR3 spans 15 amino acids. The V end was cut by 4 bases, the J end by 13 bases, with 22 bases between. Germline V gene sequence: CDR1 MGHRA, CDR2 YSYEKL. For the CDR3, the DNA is TGCGCCAGCAGCCGAGTCCAGGGACTCGCTAACGGGCTGTTTTTT. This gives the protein CASSRVQGLANGLFF.

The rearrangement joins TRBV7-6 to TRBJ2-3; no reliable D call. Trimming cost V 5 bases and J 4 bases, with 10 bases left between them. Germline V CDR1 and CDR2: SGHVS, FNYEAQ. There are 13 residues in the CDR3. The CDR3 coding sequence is TGTGCCAGCAGCCGAGGAGTAGCAGATACGCAGTATTTT. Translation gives CASSRGVADTQYF.

The CDR3 sequence is CASSLIAGGLYEQYF. In DNA form, the CDR3 reads TGCGCCAGCAGCTTGATAGCGGGAGGTTTATACGAGCAGTACTTC. This rearrangement joins TRBV5-1 to TRBJ2-7; 10 nucleotides match TRBD2. CDR1 is SGHRS and CDR2 is YFSETQ in the germline V gene. The trim removed 1 base at V and 4 bases at J, leaving 5 bases unmatched. This CDR3 spans 15 amino acids.

CDR3 bases: TGCGCCAGCAGCACCACAGGGGGCGCCGAGACCCAGTACTTC. Translated: CASSTTGGAETQYF. The chain combines TRBV5-1 with TRBJ2-5; 9 nucleotides match TRBD1. With V trimmed by 4 bases and J by 5 bases, 6 bases remained unmatched. Germline V lookup: CDR1 SGHRS, CDR2 YFSETQ. The CDR3 has 14 amino acids.

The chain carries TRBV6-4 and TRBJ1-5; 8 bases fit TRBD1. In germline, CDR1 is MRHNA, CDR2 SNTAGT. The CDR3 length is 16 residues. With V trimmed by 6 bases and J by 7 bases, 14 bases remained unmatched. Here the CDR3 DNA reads TGTGCCAGCAGCCCGGACAGGGTATGGGCAGAGCAGCCCCAGCATTTT. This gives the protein CASSPDRVWAEQPQHF.

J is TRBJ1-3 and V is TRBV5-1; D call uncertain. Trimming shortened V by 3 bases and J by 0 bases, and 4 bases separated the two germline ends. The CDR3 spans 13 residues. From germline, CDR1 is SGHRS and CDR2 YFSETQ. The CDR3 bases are TGCGCCAGCAGCTACGTCTCTGGAAACACCATATATTTT. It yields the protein CASSYVSGNTIYF.

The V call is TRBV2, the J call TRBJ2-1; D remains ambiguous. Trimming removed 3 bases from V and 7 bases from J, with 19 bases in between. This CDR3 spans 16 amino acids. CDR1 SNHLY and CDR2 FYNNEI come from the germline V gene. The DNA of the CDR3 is TGTGCCAGCAGTGACCGGCGGACCGATCTTTGGAATGAGCAGTTCTTC. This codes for CASSDRRTDLWNEQFF.

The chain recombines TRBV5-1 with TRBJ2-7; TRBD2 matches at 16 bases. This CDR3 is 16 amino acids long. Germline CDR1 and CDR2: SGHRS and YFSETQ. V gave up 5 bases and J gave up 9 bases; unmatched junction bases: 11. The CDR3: CASRPGLAGGGSVQYF. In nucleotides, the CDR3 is TGCGCCAGCAGACCGGGACTAGCGGGAGGGGGAAGCGTGCAGTACTTC.

CDR3 loop: CASSLEGRSRSSYEQYF. The DNA of the CDR3 is TGTGCCAGCAGCTTAGAGGGGCGTAGCAGGAGCTCCTACGAGCAGTACTTC. The chain joins TRBV7-9 to TRBJ2-7, with a possible D match to TRBD1 (5 bases). The V and J ends lost 1 base and 0 bases respectively, with 16 bases between them. CDR1 and CDR2 from the germline V gene are SEHNR and FQNEAQ (reference sequence). The CDR3 is made up of 17 amino acids.

The CDR3 nucleotides read TGCGCCAGCAGGATGGGTGCACGGACTAGCGGGGACGAGCAGTACTTC. It encodes CASRMGARTSGDEQYF. The chain combines TRBV5-1 with TRBJ2-7; 12 nucleotides line up with TRBD2. Germline-derived CDR1 and CDR2 are SGHRS and YFSETQ. J was trimmed by 5 bases and V by 5 bases; bases with no gene match: 11. This CDR3 spans 16 amino acids.

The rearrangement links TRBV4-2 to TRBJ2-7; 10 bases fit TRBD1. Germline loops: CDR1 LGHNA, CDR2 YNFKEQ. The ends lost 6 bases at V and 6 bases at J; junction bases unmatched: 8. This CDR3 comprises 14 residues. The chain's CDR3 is CASREPGQGSEQYF. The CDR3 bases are TGTGCCAGCAGAGAACCGGGACAGGGGAGCGAGCAGTACTTC.

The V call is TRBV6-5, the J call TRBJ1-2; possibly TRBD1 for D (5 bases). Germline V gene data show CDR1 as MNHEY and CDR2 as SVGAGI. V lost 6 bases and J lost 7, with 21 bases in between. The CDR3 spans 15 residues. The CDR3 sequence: CASSKDNKALGGYTF. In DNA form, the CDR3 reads TGTGCCAGCAGCAAGGACAACAAGGCCCTAGGTGGCTACACCTTC.

The CDR3 DNA reads TGTGCCAGCAGTTTAAAGGAGGGAGGGGCGGATACGCAGTATTTT. It translates to CASSLKEGGADTQYF. This sequence joins TRBV28 and TRBJ2-3, with 7 positions matching TRBD2. The CDR3 has 15 residues. From germline, CDR1 is MDHEN and CDR2 SYDVKM. Trimming took 2 bases from V and 6 from J; bases not matched to a gene: 8.

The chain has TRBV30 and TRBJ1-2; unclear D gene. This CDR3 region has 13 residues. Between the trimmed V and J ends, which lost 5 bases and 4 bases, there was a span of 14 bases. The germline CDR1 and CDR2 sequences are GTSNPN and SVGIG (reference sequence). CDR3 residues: CAWGGGFRYGYTF. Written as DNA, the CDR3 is TGTGCCTGGGGCGGCGGGTTTCGCTATGGCTACACCTTC. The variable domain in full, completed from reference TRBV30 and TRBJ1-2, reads SQTIHQWPATLVQPVGSPLSLECTVEGTSNPNLYWYRQAAGRGLQLLFYSVGIGQISSEVPQNLSASRPQDRQFILSSKKLLLSDSGFYLCAWGGGFRYGYTFGSGTRLTVV.

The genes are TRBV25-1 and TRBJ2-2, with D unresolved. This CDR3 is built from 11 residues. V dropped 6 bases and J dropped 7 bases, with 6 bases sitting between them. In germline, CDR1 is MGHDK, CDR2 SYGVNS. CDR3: CASRYIGELFF. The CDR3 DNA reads TGTGCCAGCAGATACATCGGGGAGCTGTTTTTT.